Reported below is one T cell receptor (beta chain). Cohorts were based on clinical histories the participants reported. This sample was included in a study of blood T cell repertoires in COVID-19. The germline CDR1 and CDR2 sequences are SGHAT and FQNNGV. J was trimmed by 6 bases and V by 6 bases; bases with no gene match: 13. The CDR3 has 16 residues. Method: immunoSEQ multiplex PCR; TCRdb's copy keeps in-frame clones and lacks some. Of 200,000 to 250,000 clones in the sample, about four fifths were seen once. V gene TRBV11-2 combines with J gene TRBJ2-7; 11 bases map to TRBD2. Sequencing was done on a sample of PBMCs or T cells enriched from blood (not recorded which). The clonotype originates from a woman aged 40-49 years with acute COVID-19. For the CDR3, the DNA is TGTGCCAGCAGACGGACCTTACTAGCGGGAGTCCCCGAGCAGTACTTC. Encoded protein: CASRRTLLAGVPEQYF.